This T cell receptor beta chain emerged from a study of response to subunit inactivated influenza vaccine. Study conclusions and caveats: Authors suggested each seasonal influenza vaccination recruits few new T cells.

Germline V gene data show CDR1 as LNHDA and CDR2 as SQIVND (reference sequence). This CDR3 comprises 15 residues. The germline V and J ends were trimmed by 5 bases and 2 bases, with 15 bases remaining between them. One entry per CDR3 protein results from TCRdb running MiXCR on the RT-PCR reads. Among about 650,000 distinct CDR3 sequences listed, about 15% were seen once. Points on this clonotype: Antigen specificity is unknown.

The sequence was collected from a man aged 45-65 years who received an inactivated influenza vaccine. This material consisted of PBMCs from blood, taken 11 to 12 days after vaccination. The rearrangement links TRBV19 to TRBJ1-2; possible D gene TRBD1, 5 bases. The CDR3 DNA is TGTGCCAGTAGTTATGATCCGGGACGGAACTATGGCTACACCTTC. This gives the protein CASSYDPGRNYGYTF.